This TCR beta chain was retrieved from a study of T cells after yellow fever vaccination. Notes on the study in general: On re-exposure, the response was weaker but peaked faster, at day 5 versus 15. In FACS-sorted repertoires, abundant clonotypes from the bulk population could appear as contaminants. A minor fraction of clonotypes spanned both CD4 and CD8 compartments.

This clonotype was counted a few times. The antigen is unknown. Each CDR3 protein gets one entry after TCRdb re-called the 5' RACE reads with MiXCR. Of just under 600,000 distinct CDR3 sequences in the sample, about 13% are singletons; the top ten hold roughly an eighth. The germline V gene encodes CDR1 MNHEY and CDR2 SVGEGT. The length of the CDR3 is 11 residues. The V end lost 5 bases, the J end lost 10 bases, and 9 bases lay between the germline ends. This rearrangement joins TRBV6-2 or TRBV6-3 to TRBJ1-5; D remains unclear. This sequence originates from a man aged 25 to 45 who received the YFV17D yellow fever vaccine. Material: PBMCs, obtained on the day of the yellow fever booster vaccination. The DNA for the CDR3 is TGTGCCAGCAGTAACGGAAGACCCCAGCATTTT. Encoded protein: CASSNGRPQHF.